Presented here are 18 T cell receptor beta chains from one specimen sequenced in a study of regulatory T cells in long-lasting Graves disease. Stated time point: persistent/refractory GD, antithyroid drugs over 5 years with positive TRAb. Extracted PBMC RNA gave rise to the TCR library. The TCR beta library used iRepertoire HTBI primers with Arm-PCR amplification of CDR3. TCRdb called the multiplex PCR reads again in MiXCR, with one record for every CDR3 protein. The sample includes approximately 400,000 distinct CDR3 sequences, about 23% of them seen just once. The sequencing used peripheral blood mononuclear cells (PBMCs), collected when the disease was refractory, from a patient treated with antithyroid drugs. These receptors all stem from a woman in her forties with Graves disease.

This clonotype was observed at least ten times. The chain joins TRBV28 to TRBJ2-7; D not certain. This CDR3 is 12 amino acids long. The germline gives CDR1 MDHEN, CDR2 SYDVKM. Trimming left V 7 bases short and J 2 bases short, with 9 bases between. The CDR3 DNA reads TGTGCCAGCAAGGGCGGACCCTACGAGCAGTACTTC. Translation gives CASKGGPYEQYF.

CDR3 sequence (DNA): TGTGCCATAAGGGGATATTTGGAGCAGTACTTC. It codes for CAIRGYLEQYF. The V gene is TRBV6-1, the J gene TRBJ2-7; TRBD1 is a possible D gene (5 bases). The CDR3 sequence is 11 residues long. The V gene's germline CDR1 is MNHNS and CDR2 SASEGT. The ends were cut back, 10 bases at V and 7 bases at J, with 14 bases in the middle.

This clonotype was seen ten or more times. The rearrangement uses TRBV24-1 and TRBJ2-2; D ambiguous. Trimming left V 3 bases short and J 7 bases short, with 14 bases between. This CDR3 is 15 amino acids long. Germline assignment: CDR1 KGHDR and CDR2 SFDVKD. The CDR3 DNA sequence: TGTGCCACCAGTGATACCCTCCCTCGTGACGGGGAGCTGTTTTTT. Residues: CATSDTLPRDGELFF.

The CDR3 is CASSLGVIYGYTF. The CDR3 DNA follows: TGTGCCAGCAGCTTAGGCGTAATCTATGGCTACACCTTC. The V gene is TRBV7-9, the J gene TRBJ1-2; D is unclear. V lost 1 base to trimming and J lost 4 bases, with 7 bases between them. The CDR3 consists of 13 residues. Germline CDR1 and CDR2: SEHNR and FQNEAQ (reference sequence).

This clonotype was seen at least ten times. The chain has TRBV2 and TRBJ2-7; D possibly corresponds to TRBD2 (6 bases). The germline CDR1 and CDR2 sequences are SNHLY and FYNNEI. V was clipped by 3 bases and J by 5 bases, with 14 bases between them. The CDR3 contains 14 residues. CDR3 DNA sequence: TGTGCCAGCAGTGATGTCGGAGGGGATAACGAGCAGTACTTC. Translating it yields CASSDVGGDNEQYF.

The J gene is TRBJ2-3, the V gene TRBV7-8, with 7 bases matching TRBD2. The CDR3 contains 15 residues. V shed 5 bases and J 6 bases; nucleotides not matched to a gene: 11. The germline V gene encodes CDR1 SGHVS and CDR2 FQNEAQ. The CDR3 DNA reads as TGTGCCAGCAGCCTGAGCGGGGCTAAGACCGATACGCAGTATTTT. Protein sequence: CASSLSGAKTDTQYF.

Ten or more counts support this clonotype. The J gene is TRBJ1-1, the V gene TRBV11-2, with D possibly being TRBD1 (6 bases). V lost 5 bases to trimming and J lost 4 bases, with 20 bases between them. Germline V gene sequence: CDR1 SGHAT, CDR2 FQNNGV. The CDR3 is made up of 16 amino acids. The DNA for the CDR3 is TGTGCCAGCAGCCGCAGGGGCAGAGCAGATGGCACTGAAGCTTTCTTT. Residues: CASSRRGRADGTEAFF.

This clonotype was detected many times. This chain joins TRBV29-1 and TRBJ1-1, with 8 nucleotides matching TRBD1. V shed 4 bases and J 11 bases; nucleotides not matched to a gene: 6. Germline CDR1 SQVTM, CDR2 ANQGSEA. This CDR3 spans 11 amino acids. The CDR3 nucleotides are TGCAGCGTTGGAGGACAGGGCGGCGCTTTCTTT. This gives the protein CSVGGQGGAFF.

This clonotype was observed at least ten times. The V and J genes are TRBV2 and TRBJ2-7; D is ambiguous. This CDR3 spans 13 amino acids. Between the trimmed V and J ends, which lost 6 bases and 2 bases, there was a span of 11 bases. CDR1 SNHLY and CDR2 FYNNEI come from the germline V gene. The CDR3: CASRGSRTYEQYF. CDR3 nucleotide sequence: TGTGCCAGCAGGGGTAGCAGAACCTACGAGCAGTACTTC.

The chain carries TRBV7-9 and TRBJ1-4; a weak D match, TRBD1 (6 bases). V was clipped by 5 bases and J by 14 bases, with 15 bases between them. Looked up from germline, CDR1 is SEHNR and CDR2 is FQNEAQ (reference sequence). This CDR3 is built from 12 residues. CDR3 DNA sequence: TGTGCCAGCAGCGATACGGGACAAGGGCTGTTTTTT. Residues: CASSDTGQGLFF.

This chain joins TRBV20-1 and TRBJ2-1; the D gene is possibly TRBD2 (6 bases). Germline CDR1 DFQATT, CDR2 SNEGSKA (reference sequence). Trimming left V 3 bases short and J 9 bases short, with 18 bases between. The CDR3 spans 14 residues. CDR3 bases: TGCAGTGCTAGCGGGAGCATAGCACGGGGTGAGCAGTTCTTC. Amino acids: CSASGSIARGEQFF.

This clonotype was detected a few times. J is TRBJ1-1 and V is TRBV19; D uncertain. Germline-derived CDR1 and CDR2 are LNHDA and SQIVND (reference sequence). The CDR3 has 13 residues. V lost 1 base and J lost 5, with 8 bases in between. The CDR3 DNA is TGTGCCAGTAGTATAGTAGGTGGGACTGAAGCTTTCTTT. This sequence encodes CASSIVGGTEAFF.

There are many counts of this clonotype. This chain links TRBV11-2 with TRBJ2-5; D is ambiguous. The CDR3 is made up of 14 amino acids. Germline lookup yields CDR1 SGHAT and CDR2 FQNNGV. The V end lost 4 bases, the J end lost 2 bases, and 11 bases lay between the germline ends. CDR3 residues: CASSSLTIQETQYF. The CDR3, as DNA: TGTGCCAGCAGCTCGCTCACAATTCAAGAGACCCAGTACTTC.

Written as DNA, the CDR3 is TGCGCCAGCACCAACAGGTTTAGCGGGGGCCCCCACAATGAGCAGTTCTTC. Protein product: CASTNRFSGGPHNEQFF. V gene TRBV10-1 combines with J gene TRBJ2-1; 9 nucleotides line up with TRBD2. The junction had 15 bases not matched to a gene; V was cut back by 7 bases and J by 5 bases. The CDR3 covers 17 residues. Germline CDR1 WNHNN, CDR2 SYGVQD (reference sequence).

Details on this clonotype: A read error may be the cause here, since a much bigger clone is one base away. The V call is TRBV30, the J call TRBJ2-2; D gene ambiguous. The V end lost 1 base, the J end lost 2 bases, and 2 bases lay between the germline ends. The CDR3 is made up of 12 amino acids. Looked up from germline, CDR1 is GTSNPN and CDR2 is SVGIG (reference sequence). Written as DNA, the CDR3 is TGTGCCTGGAGTGGTAACACCGGGGAGCTGTTTTTT. It codes for CAWSGNTGELFF.

J is TRBJ2-2 and V is TRBV10-3; D call uncertain. Trimming pared 5 bases from V and 1 base from J, leaving 5 bases between. CDR1 is ENHRY, CDR2 SYGVKD, per germline. The CDR3 is 13 residues long. The CDR3 loop is CAISSLNTGELFF. The CDR3 bases are TGTGCCATCAGTTCCCTGAACACCGGGGAGCTGTTTTTT.

This clonotype was recorded a few times. The CDR3 sequence is CAFRQGKKLFF. Written as DNA, the CDR3 is TGTGCCTTCAGACAGGGAAAAAAACTGTTTTTT. V is TRBV30 and J is TRBJ1-4, with TRBD1 matching over 7 bases. This CDR3 has 11 amino acids. V was clipped by 7 bases and J by 9 bases; unmatched bases: 5. The V gene's germline CDR1 is GTSNPN and CDR2 SVGIG (reference sequence).

The rearrangement joins TRBV19 to TRBJ2-7; 9 nucleotides align to TRBD2. V shed 3 bases and J 2 bases; nucleotides not matched to a gene: 14. The CDR3 contains 18 residues. The germline V gene has CDR1 LNHDA and CDR2 SQIVND (reference sequence). CDR3 DNA sequence: TGTGCCAGTAGTATTCTTTTTTCCGGGACTAGCAGTCCCTACGAGCAGTACTTC. Translating gives CASSILFSGTSSPYEQYF.